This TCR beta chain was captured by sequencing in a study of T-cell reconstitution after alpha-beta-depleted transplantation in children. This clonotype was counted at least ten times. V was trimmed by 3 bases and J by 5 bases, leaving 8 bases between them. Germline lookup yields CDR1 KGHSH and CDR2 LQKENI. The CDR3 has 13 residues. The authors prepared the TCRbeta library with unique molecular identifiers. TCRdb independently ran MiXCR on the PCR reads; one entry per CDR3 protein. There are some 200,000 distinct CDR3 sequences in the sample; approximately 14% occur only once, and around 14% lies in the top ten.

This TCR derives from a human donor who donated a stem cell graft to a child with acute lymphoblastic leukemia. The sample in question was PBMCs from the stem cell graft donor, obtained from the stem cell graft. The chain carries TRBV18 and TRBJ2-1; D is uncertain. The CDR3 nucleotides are TGTGCCAGCTCACCGCTGGCGGACAATGAGCAGTTCTTC. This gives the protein CASSPLADNEQFF.